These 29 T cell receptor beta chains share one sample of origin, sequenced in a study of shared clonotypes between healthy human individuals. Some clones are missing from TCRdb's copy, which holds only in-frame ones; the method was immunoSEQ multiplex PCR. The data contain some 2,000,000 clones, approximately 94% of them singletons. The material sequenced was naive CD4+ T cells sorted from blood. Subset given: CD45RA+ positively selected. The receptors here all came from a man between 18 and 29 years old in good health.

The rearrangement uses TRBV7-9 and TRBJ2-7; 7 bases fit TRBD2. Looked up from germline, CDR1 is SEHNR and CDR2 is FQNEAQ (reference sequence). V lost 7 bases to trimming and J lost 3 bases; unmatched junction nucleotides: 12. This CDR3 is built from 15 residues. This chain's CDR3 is CASTVPKRDSYEQYF. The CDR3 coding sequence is TGTGCCAGCACTGTCCCCAAGCGGGATAGCTACGAGCAGTACTTC.

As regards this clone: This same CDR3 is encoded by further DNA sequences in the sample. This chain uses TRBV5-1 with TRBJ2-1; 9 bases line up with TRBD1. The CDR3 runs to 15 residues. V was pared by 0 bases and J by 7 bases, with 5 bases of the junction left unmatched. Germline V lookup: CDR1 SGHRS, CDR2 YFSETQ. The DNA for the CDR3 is TGCGCCAGCAGCTTGGAAGGACAGGGGTATAATGAGCAGTTCTTC. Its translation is CASSLEGQGYNEQFF.

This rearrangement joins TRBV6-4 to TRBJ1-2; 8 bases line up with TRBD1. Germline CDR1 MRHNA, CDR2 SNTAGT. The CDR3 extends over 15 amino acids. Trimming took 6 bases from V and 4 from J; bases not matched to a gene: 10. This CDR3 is CASRTQAGGIYGYTF. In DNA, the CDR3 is TGTGCCAGCAGGACACAGGCAGGGGGCATCTATGGCTACACCTTC.

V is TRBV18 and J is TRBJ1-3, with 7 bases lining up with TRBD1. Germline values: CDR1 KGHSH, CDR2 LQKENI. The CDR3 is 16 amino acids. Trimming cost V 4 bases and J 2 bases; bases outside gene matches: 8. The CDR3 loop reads CASSRDRVTTGNTIYF. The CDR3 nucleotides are TGTGCCAGCTCACGTGACAGGGTAACTACTGGAAACACCATATATTTT.

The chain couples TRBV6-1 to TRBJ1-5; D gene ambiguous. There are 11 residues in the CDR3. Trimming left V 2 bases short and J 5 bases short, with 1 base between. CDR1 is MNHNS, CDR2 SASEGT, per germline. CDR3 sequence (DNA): TGTGCCAGCAGTGAACATCAGCCCCAGCATTTT. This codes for CASSEHQPQHF.

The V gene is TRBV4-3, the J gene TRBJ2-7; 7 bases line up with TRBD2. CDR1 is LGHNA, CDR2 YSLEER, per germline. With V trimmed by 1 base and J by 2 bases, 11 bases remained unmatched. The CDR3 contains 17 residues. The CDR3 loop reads CASSQGVWEAGAYEQYF. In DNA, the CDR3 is TGCGCCAGCAGCCAAGGCGTTTGGGAGGCGGGGGCCTACGAGCAGTACTTC.

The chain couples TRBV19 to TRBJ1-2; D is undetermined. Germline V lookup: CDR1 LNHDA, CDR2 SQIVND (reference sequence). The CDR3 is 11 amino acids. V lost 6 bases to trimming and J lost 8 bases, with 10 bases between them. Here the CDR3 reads CASSQTGGYTF. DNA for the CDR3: TGTGCCAGTAGCCAAACGGGGGGCTACACCTTC.

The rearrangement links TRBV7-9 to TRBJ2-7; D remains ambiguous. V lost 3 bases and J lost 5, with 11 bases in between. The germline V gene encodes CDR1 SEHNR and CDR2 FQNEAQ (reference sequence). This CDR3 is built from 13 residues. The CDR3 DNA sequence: TGTGCCAGCAGCTTGGTGCTGCAGGACGAGCAGTACTTC. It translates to CASSLVLQDEQYF.

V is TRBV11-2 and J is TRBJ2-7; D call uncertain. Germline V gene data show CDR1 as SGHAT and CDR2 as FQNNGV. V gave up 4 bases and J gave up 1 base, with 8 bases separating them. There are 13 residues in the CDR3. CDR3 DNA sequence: TGTGCCAGCAGCTCACTCCATTCCTACGAGCAGTACTTC. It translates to CASSSLHSYEQYF.

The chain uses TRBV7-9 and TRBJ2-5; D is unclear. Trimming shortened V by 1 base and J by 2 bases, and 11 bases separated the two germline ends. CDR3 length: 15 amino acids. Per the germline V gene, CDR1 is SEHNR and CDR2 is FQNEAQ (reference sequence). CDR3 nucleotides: TGTGCCAGCAGCTTAGTAGAGACACCTCAAGAGACCCAGTACTTC. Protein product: CASSLVETPQETQYF.

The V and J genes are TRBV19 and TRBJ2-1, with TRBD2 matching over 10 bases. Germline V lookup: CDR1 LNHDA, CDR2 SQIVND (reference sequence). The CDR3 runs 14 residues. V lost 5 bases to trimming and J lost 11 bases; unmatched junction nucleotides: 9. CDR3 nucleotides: TGTGCCAGTAGTCGGGCTAGCGGGGGTGACAAGCAGTTCTTC. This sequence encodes CASSRASGGDKQFF.

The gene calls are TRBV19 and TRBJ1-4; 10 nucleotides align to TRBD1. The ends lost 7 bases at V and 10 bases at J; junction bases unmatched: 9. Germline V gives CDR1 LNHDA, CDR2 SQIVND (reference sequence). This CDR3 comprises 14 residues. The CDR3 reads CASNMDRGRRKLFF. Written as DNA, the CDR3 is TGTGCCAGTAATATGGACAGGGGGAGAAGAAAACTGTTTTTT. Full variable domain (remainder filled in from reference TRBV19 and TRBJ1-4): DGGITQSPKYLFRKEGQNVTLSCEQNLNHDAMYWYRQDPGQGLRLIYYSQIVNDFQKGDIAEGYSVSREKKESFPLTVTSAQKNPTAFYLCASNMDRGRRKLFFGSGTQLSVL.

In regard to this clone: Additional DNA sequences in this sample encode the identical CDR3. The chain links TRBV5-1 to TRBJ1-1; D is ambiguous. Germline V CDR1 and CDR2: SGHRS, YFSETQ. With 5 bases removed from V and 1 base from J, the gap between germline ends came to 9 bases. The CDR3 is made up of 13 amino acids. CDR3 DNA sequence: TGCGCCAGCAGTTCCGAGGGGAACACTGAAGCTTTCTTT. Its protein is CASSSEGNTEAFF.

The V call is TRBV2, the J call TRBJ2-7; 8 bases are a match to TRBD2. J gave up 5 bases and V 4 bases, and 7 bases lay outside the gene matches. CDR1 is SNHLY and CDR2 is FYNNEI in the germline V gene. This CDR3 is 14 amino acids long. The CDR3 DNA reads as TGTGCCAGCAGTGCCAGCGGGGGCGGGGACGAGCAGTACTTC. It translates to CASSASGGGDEQYF.

The CDR3 DNA reads TGTGCCAGCAGCTTACACCGATTCTTC. Protein product: CASSLHRFF. This chain joins TRBV5-6 and TRBJ2-1, with D uncertain. Trimming left V 2 bases short and J 16 bases short, with 7 bases between. Germline CDR1 and CDR2: SGHDT and YYEEEE. The CDR3 runs 9 residues.

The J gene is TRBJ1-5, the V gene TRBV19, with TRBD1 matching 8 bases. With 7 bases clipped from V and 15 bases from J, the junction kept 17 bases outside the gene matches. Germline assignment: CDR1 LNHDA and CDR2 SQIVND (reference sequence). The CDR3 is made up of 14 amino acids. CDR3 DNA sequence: TGTGCCAGTAACCCGGGACAGGTGAATTATCCGTGGCATTTT. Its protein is CASNPGQVNYPWHF.

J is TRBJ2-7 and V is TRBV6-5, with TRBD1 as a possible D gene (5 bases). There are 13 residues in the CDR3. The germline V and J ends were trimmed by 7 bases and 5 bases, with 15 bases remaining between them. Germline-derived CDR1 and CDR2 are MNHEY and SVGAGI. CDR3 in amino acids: CASKRQPGHEQYF. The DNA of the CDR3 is TGTGCCAGCAAAAGACAGCCGGGCCACGAGCAGTACTTC.

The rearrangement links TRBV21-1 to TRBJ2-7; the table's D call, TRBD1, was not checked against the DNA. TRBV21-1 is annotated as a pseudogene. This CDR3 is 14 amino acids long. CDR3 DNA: TGTGCCAGCAGCCGACGTACAGGGCCTCGGGAGCAGTACTTC. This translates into CASSRRTGPREQYF.

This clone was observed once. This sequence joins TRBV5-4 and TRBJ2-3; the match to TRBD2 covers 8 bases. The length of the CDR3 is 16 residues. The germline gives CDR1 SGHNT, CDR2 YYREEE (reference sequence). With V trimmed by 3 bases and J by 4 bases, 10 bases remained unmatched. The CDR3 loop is CASSSLAGRKADTQYF. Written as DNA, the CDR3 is TGTGCCAGCAGCTCGTTAGCGGGACGCAAGGCAGATACGCAGTATTTT.

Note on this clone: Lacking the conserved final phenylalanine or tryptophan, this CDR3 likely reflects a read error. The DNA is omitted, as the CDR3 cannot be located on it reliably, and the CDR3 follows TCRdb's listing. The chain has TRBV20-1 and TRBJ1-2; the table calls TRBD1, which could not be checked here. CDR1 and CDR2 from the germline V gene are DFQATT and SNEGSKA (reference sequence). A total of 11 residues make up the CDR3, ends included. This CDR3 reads CSALQKSILLI.

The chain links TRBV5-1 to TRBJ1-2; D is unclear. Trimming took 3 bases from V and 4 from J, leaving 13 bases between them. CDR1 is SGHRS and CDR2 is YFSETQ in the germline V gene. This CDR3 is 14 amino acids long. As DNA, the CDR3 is TGCGCCAGCAGCTACTCATTGTCAAGCTATGGCTACACCTTC. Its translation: CASSYSLSSYGYTF.

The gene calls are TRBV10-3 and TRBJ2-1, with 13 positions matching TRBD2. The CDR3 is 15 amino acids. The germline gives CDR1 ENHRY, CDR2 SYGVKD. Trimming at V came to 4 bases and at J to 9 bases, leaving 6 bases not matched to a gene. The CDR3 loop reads CAISGLAGGGGEQFF. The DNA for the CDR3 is TGTGCCATCAGTGGACTAGCGGGGGGCGGTGGTGAGCAGTTCTTC.

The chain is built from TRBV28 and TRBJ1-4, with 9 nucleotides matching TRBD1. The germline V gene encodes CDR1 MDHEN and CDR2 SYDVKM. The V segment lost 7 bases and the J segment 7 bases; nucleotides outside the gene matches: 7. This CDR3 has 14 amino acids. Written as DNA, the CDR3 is TGTGCCAGCACTCTCGGGACAGGGCGTGAAAAACTGTTTTTT. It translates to CASTLGTGREKLFF.

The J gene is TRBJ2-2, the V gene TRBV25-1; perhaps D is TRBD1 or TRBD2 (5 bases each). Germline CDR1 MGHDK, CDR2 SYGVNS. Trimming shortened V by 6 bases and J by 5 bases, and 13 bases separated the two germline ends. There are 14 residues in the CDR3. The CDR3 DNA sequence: TGTGCCAGCAGGAAAAGTGGGGGAACCGGGGAGCTGTTTTTT. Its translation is CASRKSGGTGELFF.

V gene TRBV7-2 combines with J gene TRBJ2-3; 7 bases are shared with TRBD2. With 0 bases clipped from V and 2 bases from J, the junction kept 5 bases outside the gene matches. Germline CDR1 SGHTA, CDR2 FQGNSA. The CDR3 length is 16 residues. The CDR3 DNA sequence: TGTGCCAGCAGCTTAGCCCAGCGGGGAGTCACAGATACGCAGTATTTT. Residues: CASSLAQRGVTDTQYF.

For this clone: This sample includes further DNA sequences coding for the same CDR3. For the CDR3, the DNA is TGTGCCAGCAGCTTGGGGGGTGTCTACGAGCAGTACTTC. Its translation is CASSLGGVYEQYF. The rearrangement joins TRBV5-4 to TRBJ2-7; D gene unclear. Trimming removed 0 bases at V and 3 bases at J, with 7 bases between. CDR1 is SGHNT, CDR2 YYREEE, per germline (reference sequence). This CDR3 is 13 amino acids long.

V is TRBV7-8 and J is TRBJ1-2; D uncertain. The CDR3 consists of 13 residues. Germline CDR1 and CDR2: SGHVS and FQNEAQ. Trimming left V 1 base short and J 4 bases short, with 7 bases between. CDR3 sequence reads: CASSLVPTYGYTF. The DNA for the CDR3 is TGTGCCAGCAGCTTAGTCCCCACCTATGGCTACACCTTC.

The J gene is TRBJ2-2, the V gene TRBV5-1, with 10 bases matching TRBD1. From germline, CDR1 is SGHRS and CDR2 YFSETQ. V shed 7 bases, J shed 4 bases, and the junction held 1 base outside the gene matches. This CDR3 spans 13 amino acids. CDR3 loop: CASGTGVTGELFF. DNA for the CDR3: TGCGCCAGCGGGACAGGGGTCACCGGGGAGCTGTTTTTT.

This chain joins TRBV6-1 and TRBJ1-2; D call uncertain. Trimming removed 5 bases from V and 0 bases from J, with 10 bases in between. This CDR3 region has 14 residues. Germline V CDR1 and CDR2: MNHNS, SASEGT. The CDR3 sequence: CASSSPVPNYGYTF. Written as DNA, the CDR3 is TGTGCCAGCAGTTCGCCGGTCCCTAACTATGGCTACACCTTC.